These 28 T cell receptor beta chains came from one sample sequenced in a study of blood T cell repertoires in COVID-19. Using immunoSEQ multiplex PCR, the repertoire was profiled, and TCRdb retains in-frame clones only, with some absent. The sample includes fewer than 150,000 clones, approximately 83% of them seen just once. Sequenced: peripheral blood. The receptors here all came from a woman aged 45-59 years who had recovered from COVID-19.

The chain uses TRBV7-8 and TRBJ1-2; 7 bases fit TRBD1. Germline V lookup: CDR1 SGHVS, CDR2 FQNEAQ. This CDR3 spans 18 amino acids. V shed 6 bases and J 4 bases; nucleotides not matched to a gene: 20. CDR3 coding DNA: TGTGCCAGCAGTCCAACCCCACAGGGGCCGAGATTGGGCTATGGCTACACCTTC. Amino acid sequence: CASSPTPQGPRLGYGYTF.

The sample holds one count of this clone. The gene calls are TRBV7-8 and TRBJ2-4; 8 nucleotides match TRBD2. Trimming cost V 5 bases and J 1 base; bases outside gene matches: 16. The CDR3 covers 19 residues. The germline V gene encodes CDR1 SGHVS and CDR2 FQNEAQ. The CDR3 DNA follows: TGTGCCAGCAGCCTTGCAGGCTGGGGCGGGAGGAGGGCCAAAAACATTCAGTACTTC. Encoded protein: CASSLAGWGGRRAKNIQYF.

The chain carries TRBV4-3 and TRBJ1-6, with 7 bases identical to TRBD1. The CDR3 has 17 residues. Germline CDR1 LGHNA, CDR2 YSLEER. V trimming: 0 bases; J trimming: 10 bases; junction bases outside the gene matches: 12. The CDR3 DNA reads as TGCGCCAGCAGCCAAGATACTGGGACAGTTAACTGGTCACCCCTCCACTTT. This encodes CASSQDTGTVNWSPLHF.

This chain joins TRBV11-2 and TRBJ1-2, with unresolved D. With 6 bases removed from V and 0 bases from J, the gap between germline ends came to 11 bases. This CDR3 has 14 residues. Germline CDR1 is SGHAT and CDR2 is FQNNGV. The CDR3 coding sequence is TGTGCCAGCAGTCTCGCTGGAGCTAACTATGGCTACACCTTC. It translates to CASSLAGANYGYTF.

This rearrangement joins TRBV5-1 to TRBJ1-5; D is undetermined. Trimming left V 4 bases short and J 5 bases short, with 13 bases between. CDR1 and CDR2 from the germline V gene are SGHRS and YFSETQ. This CDR3 is built from 14 residues. CDR3 region: CASSDGERDQPQHF. The CDR3 coding sequence is TGCGCCAGCAGCGACGGGGAACGGGATCAGCCCCAGCATTTT. The full variable domain, rest sourced from reference TRBV5-1 and TRBJ1-5, is KAGVTQTPRYLIKTRGQQVTLSCSPISGHRSVSWYQQTPGQGLQFLFEYFSETQRNKGNFPGRFSGRQFSNSRSEMNVSTLELGDSALYLCASSDGERDQPQHFGDGTRLSIL.

The J gene is TRBJ2-2, the V gene TRBV12-3 or TRBV12-4; 8 nucleotides match TRBD2. This CDR3 spans 13 amino acids. The ends lost 6 bases at V and 8 bases at J; junction bases unmatched: 5. The CDR3 DNA sequence: TGTGCCAGCAGCCTCGGGGGGGCTGGGGAGCTGTTTTTT. It is translated as CASSLGGAGELFF.

This chain joins TRBV5-5 and TRBJ1-5; D not resolved. Germline assignment: CDR1 SGHKS and CDR2 YYEKEE (reference sequence). Trimming shortened V by 0 bases and J by 1 base, and 8 bases separated the two germline ends. CDR3 size: 15 residues. The CDR3 nucleotides are TGTGCCAGCAGCTTGGACCCAGGCAGCAATCAGCCCCAGCATTTT. This sequence encodes CASSLDPGSNQPQHF.

The chain couples TRBV6-1 to TRBJ1-1; D is unclear. The CDR3 covers 18 residues. V gave up 0 bases and J gave up 6 bases, with 23 bases separating them. Germline V CDR1 and CDR2: MNHNS, SASEGT. CDR3: CASSEARWIVGGFAEAFF. CDR3 sequence (DNA): TGTGCCAGCAGTGAAGCGCGGTGGATCGTGGGAGGGTTCGCTGAAGCTTTCTTT.

The V call is TRBV19, the J call TRBJ2-3; D unclear. The germline V gene encodes CDR1 LNHDA and CDR2 SQIVND (reference sequence). V lost 3 bases and J 4 bases, leaving 8 bases between the germline ends. The CDR3 contains 13 residues. The DNA of the CDR3 is TGTGCCAGTAGTATGGCCCGGGCAGATACGCAGTATTTT. This sequence encodes CASSMARADTQYF. The entire variable domain, with the rest obtained from reference TRBV19 and TRBJ2-3, is as follows: DGGITQSPKYLFRKEGQNVTLSCEQNLNHDAMYWYRQDPGQGLRLIYYSQIVNDFQKGDIAEGYSVSREKKESFPLTVTSAQKNPTAFYLCASSMARADTQYFGPGTRLTVL.

The chain uses TRBV11-3 and TRBJ2-1; perhaps TRBD2 as D (6 bases). Germline CDR1 reads SGHNT; CDR2 reads YENEEA. Trimming cost V 0 bases and J 8 bases, with 11 bases left between them. There are 14 residues in the CDR3. The CDR3 reads CASSLDGGKYEQFF. In nucleotides, the CDR3 is TGTGCCAGCAGCTTAGATGGAGGGAAGTATGAGCAGTTCTTC. Supplemented by reference TRBV11-3 and TRBJ2-1, the full variable domain reads EAGVVQSPRYKIIEKKQPVAFWCNPISGHNTLYWYLQNLGQGPELLIRYENEEAVDDSQLPKDRFSAERLKGVDSTLKIQPAELGDSAVYLCASSLDGGKYEQFFGPGTRLTVL.

The gene calls are TRBV12-3 or TRBV12-4 and TRBJ1-2, with 9 bases aligning to TRBD1. This CDR3 comprises 13 residues. V was clipped by 5 bases and J by 7 bases; unmatched bases: 5. Here the CDR3 DNA reads TGTGCCAGCAGTCCTCGGACAGGGGTTGGCTACACCTTC. Translating gives CASSPRTGVGYTF.

This clone was seen a handful of times. This rearrangement joins TRBV6-2 or TRBV6-3 to TRBJ1-1; TRBD1 is a possible D gene (5 bases). The CDR3 is made up of 14 amino acids. The germline gives CDR1 MNHEY, CDR2 SVGEGT. The V end lost 3 bases, the J end lost 4 bases, and 12 bases lay between the germline ends. The DNA for the CDR3 is TGTGCCAGCAGTTATGCAAGGGGAGGCACTGAAGCTTTCTTT. Protein: CASSYARGGTEAFF.

The V gene is TRBV7-9, the J gene TRBJ1-1, with D maybe TRBD1 (5 bases). Trimming left V 3 bases short and J 0 bases short, with 5 bases between. The CDR3 is made up of 13 amino acids. The germline gives CDR1 SEHNR, CDR2 FQNEAQ (reference sequence). The CDR3 nucleotides read TGTGCCAGCAGCTTGACAGTGAACACTGAAGCTTTCTTT. This gives the protein CASSLTVNTEAFF. Using reference TRBV7-9 and TRBJ1-1 for the parts outside the CDR3, the full variable domain is DTGVSQNPRHKITKRGQNVTFRCDPISEHNRLYWYRQTLGQGPEFLTYFQNEAQLEKSRLLSDRFSAERPKGSFSTLEIQRTEQGDSAMYLCASSLTVNTEAFFGQGTRLTVV.

V and J are TRBV6-5 and TRBJ2-7, with D unclear. V lost 1 base, J lost 5 bases, and 3 bases lay in between. The V gene's germline CDR1 is MNHEY and CDR2 SVGAGI. The CDR3 sequence is 11 residues long. CDR3 loop: CASSYLDEQYF. CDR3 nucleotides: TGTGCCAGCAGTTACTTAGACGAGCAGTACTTC.

This CDR3 is CASSPDRVGVYSYEQYF. In nucleotides, the CDR3 is TGTGCCAGCAGTCCGGACAGGGTCGGGGTGTACTCCTACGAGCAGTACTTC. The chain joins TRBV6-6 to TRBJ2-7, with TRBD1 identical over 8 bases. V lost 5 bases to trimming and J lost 0 bases; unmatched junction nucleotides: 12. The CDR3 covers 17 residues. Germline V gene sequence: CDR1 MNHNY, CDR2 SVGAGI (reference sequence).

The chain joins TRBV5-6 to TRBJ2-3; D possibly corresponds to TRBD1 (6 bases). Germline V lookup: CDR1 SGHDT, CDR2 YYEEEE. The germline V and J ends were trimmed by 5 bases and 1 base, with 17 bases remaining between them. This CDR3 region has 16 residues. CDR3 protein: CASRSLWGPGTDTQYF. CDR3 in DNA: TGTGCCAGCAGGTCCCTATGGGGGCCGGGCACAGATACGCAGTATTTT.

This chain connects TRBV5-4 to TRBJ2-7; tentatively, D is TRBD1 (6 bases). Looked up from germline, CDR1 is SGHNT and CDR2 is YYREEE (reference sequence). The CDR3 runs 11 residues. Here the CDR3 DNA reads TGTACCTACCGGGACACGTCTGAGCAGTACTTC. It specifies CTYRDTSEQYF. The full variable domain, its missing parts supplied by reference TRBV5-4 and TRBJ2-7, is ETGVTQSPTHLIKTRGQQVTLRCSSQSGHNTVSWYQQALGQGPQFIFQYYREEENGRGNFPPRFSGLQFPNYSSELNVNALELDDSALYLCTYRDTSEQYFGPGTRLTVT.

The CDR3 loop is CASSPGQGISGANVLTF. The CDR3 bases are TGTGCCAGCAGTCCGGGACAGGGTATCTCTGGGGCCAACGTCCTGACTTTC. The rearrangement links TRBV28 to TRBJ2-6; 9 bases are a match to TRBD1. Germline CDR1 and CDR2: MDHEN and SYDVKM. V was clipped by 5 bases and J by 0 bases; unmatched bases: 5. CDR3 size: 17 residues.

V is TRBV2 and J is TRBJ2-5, with 9 positions matching TRBD1. Germline lookup yields CDR1 SNHLY and CDR2 FYNNEI. The CDR3 is 15 amino acids. The ends lost 5 bases at V and 3 bases at J; junction bases unmatched: 7. As DNA, the CDR3 is TGTGCCAGCAGTCGGATAACAGGGGGCGAAGAGACCCAGTACTTC. Residues: CASSRITGGEETQYF.

CDR3 bases: TGTGCCAGCTCACCACGAGAAACTGGAAACACCATATATTTT. This codes for CASSPRETGNTIYF. The chain recombines TRBV18 with TRBJ1-3; no reliable D call. The V end was cut by 1 base, the J end by 2 bases, with 6 bases between. Germline loops: CDR1 KGHSH, CDR2 LQKENI. The length of the CDR3 is 14 residues.

The chain couples TRBV4-2 to TRBJ2-3; possibly TRBD1 for D (6 bases). CDR3 size: 14 residues. Germline-derived CDR1 and CDR2 are LGHNA and YNFKEQ. The V and J ends lost 6 bases and 3 bases respectively, with 13 bases between them. CDR3 sequence reads: CASSRSGATDTQYF. Here the CDR3 DNA reads TGTGCCAGCAGTAGATCAGGGGCGACAGATACGCAGTATTTT.

V usage is TRBV7-9 and J usage is TRBJ2-5, with TRBD2 identical over 10 bases. The germline gives CDR1 SEHNR, CDR2 FQNEAQ (reference sequence). V trimming: 6 bases; J trimming: 2 bases; junction bases outside the gene matches: 6. CDR3 length: 15 residues. CDR3 residues: CASSSGTSAQETQYF. The CDR3 bases are TGTGCCAGCAGTTCCGGGACTAGCGCGCAAGAGACCCAGTACTTC.

The chain recombines TRBV18 with TRBJ1-2, with 9 bases identical to TRBD1. Per germline, CDR1 KGHSH and CDR2 LQKENI. With 4 bases clipped from V and 8 bases from J, the junction kept 8 bases outside the gene matches. The CDR3 is 14 amino acids. CDR3 coding DNA: TGTGCCAGCTCACTCCAGGACAGGGGCGGCGGCTACACCTTC. It is translated as CASSLQDRGGGYTF.

This chain joins TRBV5-6 and TRBJ2-3; D gene unclear. Germline CDR1 and CDR2: SGHDT and YYEEEE. The CDR3 extends over 12 amino acids. Trimming shortened V by 4 bases and J by 2 bases, and 5 bases separated the two germline ends. CDR3 in amino acids: CASSQVTDTQYF. CDR3 in DNA: TGTGCCAGCAGCCAGGTCACAGATACGCAGTATTTT.

The chain uses TRBV7-9 and TRBJ2-7; a possible D gene is TRBD2 (5 bases). Trimming cost V 1 base and J 0 bases, with 13 bases left between them. CDR1 SEHNR and CDR2 FQNEAQ come from the germline V gene (reference sequence). This CDR3 has 16 amino acids. CDR3 coding DNA: TGTGCCAGCAGCTTAGGCGGGCTAGACGTCTCCTACGAGCAGTACTTC. Its translation is CASSLGGLDVSYEQYF.

The CDR3 reads CASSDREYTEAFF. In DNA form, the CDR3 reads TGTGCCAGCAGTGATAGGGAGTATACTGAAGCTTTCTTT. This rearrangement joins TRBV2 to TRBJ1-1; D call uncertain. The CDR3 spans 13 residues. V was pared by 3 bases and J by 5 bases, with 10 bases between. Germline V gene sequence: CDR1 SNHLY, CDR2 FYNNEI.

A few counts support this clone. The V gene is TRBV30, the J gene TRBJ1-1, with D possibly TRBD1 on 5 matching bases. V shed 2 bases and J shed 1 base, with 17 bases lying between them. CDR1 is GTSNPN and CDR2 is SVGIG in the germline V gene (reference sequence). The CDR3 has 16 amino acids. The CDR3 DNA sequence: TGTGCCTGGAGTTACGGCGGAGGGACGGCGAACACTGAAGCTTTCTTT. It specifies CAWSYGGGTANTEAFF.

This chain uses TRBV10-3 with TRBJ1-1; TRBD1 agrees at 7 bases. The length of the CDR3 is 14 residues. From germline, CDR1 is ENHRY and CDR2 SYGVKD. V dropped 6 bases and J dropped 8; count of bases not matched to a gene: 12. This chain's CDR3 is CAISTGQTSGEAFF. In DNA, the CDR3 is TGTGCCATCAGCACGGGACAGACGAGCGGGGAAGCTTTCTTT.